The clone carrying this T cell receptor beta chain was picked up a small number of times. This sample stems from a study of blood T cell repertoires in COVID-19. The germline V gene has CDR1 SGHDT and CDR2 YYEEEE. The CDR3 loop spans 15 amino acids. V shed 2 bases, J shed 6 bases, and the junction held 8 bases outside the gene matches. Here immunoSEQ multiplex PCR was the method, and the copy in TCRdb shows in-frame clones only, minus some. Here the sample spans under 85,000 clones, around 77% being singletons. The V call is TRBV5-6, the J call TRBJ2-7; 10 nucleotides line up with TRBD1. This TCR derives from a human donor in a cohort sampled during active COVID-19. The sequencing sample was made of peripheral blood. The CDR3 is CASSFSSGQGVEQYF. CDR3 in DNA: TGTGCCAGCAGCTTCTCGTCCGGACAGGGGGTCGAGCAGTACTTC.